The 9 T cell receptor beta chains listed next were all sequenced from one sample in a study of human T cells and chemical hapten exposure. Indicated time point: patch test 2, 6 weeks after DPC sensitization. Treatment reported: therapeutic diphenylcyclopropenone sensitization with weekly scalp DPC. Using its own MiXCR run on the RACE reads, TCRdb lists one record per CDR3 protein. The sample yields tens of thousands of distinct CDR3 sequences, approximately 11% seen once. Material: whole blood, obtained in connection with sensitization to the hapten diphenylcyclopropenone (DPC). These receptors all come from a middle-aged man with alopecia areata. Some clones in this sample may be carry-over from other donors' samples.

A note on this clonotype: Its ends do not fully match the called genes, so a read error is possible. CDR3 sequence reads: CASTLLARFYGYTF. The CDR3 region has the DNA TGTGCCAGCACTTTATTAGCCAGGTTCTATGGCTACACCTTC. V and J are TRBV28 and TRBJ1-2; no clear D. Per germline, CDR1 MDHEN and CDR2 SYDVKM. The CDR3 covers 14 residues.

This clonotype was observed a handful of times. The V call is TRBV5-1, the J call TRBJ2-3; 10 positions agree with TRBD2. V lost 0 bases to trimming and J lost 3 bases; unmatched junction nucleotides: 7. The CDR3 covers 17 residues. Germline CDR1 is SGHRS and CDR2 is YFSETQ. CDR3 residues: CASSLEPSGSQTDTQYF. The CDR3 nucleotides read TGCGCCAGCAGCTTGGAACCTAGCGGGAGTCAAACAGATACGCAGTATTTT. The full variable domain, with the rest looked up from reference TRBV5-1 and TRBJ2-3, is KAGVTQTPRYLIKTRGQQVTLSCSPISGHRSVSWYQQTPGQGLQFLFEYFSETQRNKGNFPGRFSGRQFSNSRSEMNVSTLELGDSALYLCASSLEPSGSQTDTQYFGPGTRLTVL.

This clonotype was seen a few times. The chain combines TRBV7-3 with TRBJ1-2, with no clear D. Per germline, CDR1 SGHTA and CDR2 FQGTGA. This CDR3 region has 16 residues. V dropped 5 bases and J dropped 5 bases, with 21 bases sitting between them. The CDR3, as DNA: TGTGCCAGCAGCCCTACACCAAGCAGTATTTCGTATGGCTACACCTTC. It specifies CASSPTPSSISYGYTF. The entire variable domain, with the rest obtained from reference TRBV7-3 and TRBJ1-2, is as follows: GAGVSQTPSNKVTEKGKYVELRCDPISGHTALYWYRQSLGQGPEFLIYFQGTGAADDSGLPNDRFFAVRPEGSVSTLKIQRTERGDSAVYLCASSPTPSSISYGYTFGSGTRLTVV.

This clonotype showed up just a few times. V is TRBV6-6 and J is TRBJ2-7; 9 bases are shared with TRBD1. CDR1 and CDR2 (germline): MNHNY, SVGAGI (reference sequence). The length of the CDR3 is 16 residues. The junction had 10 bases not matched to a gene; V was cut back by 5 bases and J by 2 bases. The CDR3 coding sequence is TGTGCCAGCAGTCCCCGGGGGGACAGGGTGACCTACGAGCAGTACGTC. Translation: CASSPRGDRVTYEQYV.

The chain couples TRBV7-2 to TRBJ1-5, with D perhaps matching TRBD1 (5 bases). CDR3 length: 17 amino acids. CDR1 and CDR2 (germline): SGHTA, FQGNSA. V was shortened by 3 bases and J by 3 bases, with 18 bases between the two germline ends. CDR3 DNA: TGTGCCAGCAGCTTGAACAGGCACGGGGAATACAATCAGCCCCAGCATTTT. As protein: CASSLNRHGEYNQPQHF.

This clonotype was recorded many times. The genes are TRBV20-1 and TRBJ1-6; TRBD1 matches 9 bases. The J segment lost 7 bases and the V segment lost 5 bases, leaving 6 bases of the junction unmatched. Looked up from germline, CDR1 is DFQATT and CDR2 is SNEGSKA (reference sequence). The CDR3 sequence is 14 residues long. CDR3 nucleotides: TGCAGTGCTGAGGCCGGACAGGGGAATTCACCCCTCCACTTT. Translated, it gives CSAEAGQGNSPLHF.

This clonotype was recorded many times. V is TRBV28 and J is TRBJ1-5; 9 positions match TRBD1. The trim removed 2 bases at V and 4 bases at J, leaving 3 bases unmatched. In germline, CDR1 is MDHEN, CDR2 SYDVKM. The CDR3 is made up of 15 amino acids. CDR3 DNA sequence: TGTGCCAGCAGTTTAGACAGGGGGATAAATCAGCCCCAGCATTTT. Encoded protein: CASSLDRGINQPQHF.

This clonotype was found a few times. The chain uses TRBV7-3 and TRBJ1-1; weak D call: TRBD1 (6 bases). This CDR3 has 14 amino acids. V was trimmed by 5 bases and J by 2 bases, leaving 12 bases between them. The V gene's germline CDR1 is SGHTA and CDR2 FQGTGA. In DNA, the CDR3 is TGTGCCAGCAGCGAGACAGGACGTAACACTGAAGCTTTCTTT. Its protein is CASSETGRNTEAFF. The whole variable domain, filled in from reference TRBV7-3 and TRBJ1-1, reads GAGVSQTPSNKVTEKGKYVELRCDPISGHTALYWYRQSLGQGPEFLIYFQGTGAADDSGLPNDRFFAVRPEGSVSTLKIQRTERGDSAVYLCASSETGRNTEAFFGQGTRLTVV.

The chain combines TRBV29-1 with TRBJ1-1; 7 nucleotides agree with TRBD1. V lost 6 bases and J lost 3; bases outside the gene matches: 4. The germline CDR1 and CDR2 sequences are SQVTM and ANQGSEA. This CDR3 has 12 amino acids. The CDR3 sequence is CSVSRGYTEAFF. CDR3 sequence (DNA): TGCAGCGTGAGCAGGGGGTACACTGAAGCTTTCTTT.